This entry lists 32 T cell receptor beta chains sequenced from one sample in a study of regulatory T cells in long-lasting Graves disease. Time point described: newly diagnosed GD, antithyroid drugs for less than 3 months. Extracted PBMC RNA gave rise to the TCR library. Building the TCR beta libraries relied on iRepertoire HTBI primers, and CDR3 regions underwent Arm-PCR. In TCRdb, the multiplex PCR reads were re-called with MiXCR into one record per CDR3 protein. The profile covers 620,000 or so distinct CDR3 sequences, with around 15% appearing a single time and under 20% taken by the ten largest. The data were also submitted as part of a second study, on T cells in Graves' hyperthyroidism and ophthalmopathy.

The material was peripheral blood mononuclear cells (PBMCs), obtained at new diagnosis, from a patient treated with antithyroid drugs. The receptors come from a woman aged 25 to 39 with Graves disease.

This clonotype turned up a few times. The chain uses TRBV20-1 and TRBJ2-4; no reliable D call. Per germline, CDR1 DFQATT and CDR2 SNEGSKA (reference sequence). The CDR3 sequence is 14 residues long. Trimming removed 0 bases at V and 8 bases at J, with 14 bases between. The CDR3 coding sequence is TGCAGTGCTAGAGACCCCCAGGTTCGAGACATTCAGTACTTC. Translation: CSARDPQVRDIQYF.

This clonotype was seen only a few times. The CDR3 region has the DNA TGTGCCAGCAGCTTGGATCCGATCAATCAGCCCCAGCATTTT. Protein product: CASSLDPINQPQHF. This chain connects TRBV5-5 to TRBJ1-5; D gene unclear. Germline assignment: CDR1 SGHKS and CDR2 YYEKEE (reference sequence). The CDR3 runs to 14 residues. V lost 0 bases, J lost 3 bases, and 7 bases lay in between.

This clonotype occurred a few times. The DNA of the CDR3 is TGTGCCAGCAGTTCCTACGGGAATGGAGCGGAGGTTCCCCCCCAGCATTTT. This sequence encodes CASSSYGNGAEVPPQHF. The V and J genes are TRBV28 and TRBJ1-5; D is unresolved. Per germline, CDR1 MDHEN and CDR2 SYDVKM. The V and J ends lost 4 bases and 10 bases respectively, with 26 bases between them. The CDR3 has 17 residues.

This sequence joins TRBV20-1 and TRBJ1-3; D might be TRBD1 (6 bases). This CDR3 contains 15 residues. V gave up 5 bases and J gave up 9 bases, with 23 bases separating them. Germline V CDR1 and CDR2: DFQATT, SNEGSKA (reference sequence). The CDR3 coding sequence is TGCAGTGCTCCAACCCCCGGGACACAACCGGGCACCATATATTTT. Encoded protein: CSAPTPGTQPGTIYF.

This clonotype turned up a few times. This sequence joins TRBV7-9 and TRBJ2-5; possible D gene TRBD1, 6 bases. The V gene's germline CDR1 is SEHNR and CDR2 FQNEAQ (reference sequence). The CDR3 is 14 residues long. Trimming pared 5 bases from V and 2 bases from J, leaving 12 bases between. CDR3 DNA: TGTGCCAGCAGCCCTGGACAGCTACAAGAGACCCAGTACTTC. Translated: CASSPGQLQETQYF.

This clonotype was picked up a small number of times. The chain is built from TRBV19 and TRBJ2-3, with D perhaps TRBD1 (5 bases). With 4 bases removed from V and 5 bases from J, the gap between germline ends came to 10 bases. From germline, CDR1 is LNHDA and CDR2 SQIVND (reference sequence). CDR3 length: 13 residues. CDR3 protein: CASSTPQGDTQYF. CDR3 DNA: TGTGCCAGTAGTACCCCCCAGGGAGATACGCAGTATTTT.

The V call is TRBV12-3 or TRBV12-4, the J call TRBJ1-1; TRBD1 matches 8 bases. The trim removed 6 bases at V and 3 bases at J, leaving 9 bases unmatched. CDR3 size: 15 residues. The CDR3 bases are TGTGCCAGCAGGGAGCAGGGGGCTGGTCACACTGAAGCTTTCTTT. Protein sequence: CASREQGAGHTEAFF.

The rearrangement links TRBV7-9 to TRBJ2-3; 7 bases map to TRBD1. V shed 5 bases and J 4 bases; nucleotides not matched to a gene: 6. This CDR3 contains 14 residues. Germline loops: CDR1 SEHNR, CDR2 FQNEAQ (reference sequence). The CDR3 coding sequence is TGTGCCAGCAGCCGGGACAGTCCTCCAGATACGCAGTATTTT. Translated: CASSRDSPPDTQYF.

This clonotype was seen at least ten times. The V call is TRBV28, the J call TRBJ2-3, with 7 positions matching TRBD2. Germline CDR1 is MDHEN and CDR2 is SYDVKM. Germline trimming cut 5 bases from V and 6 bases from J; bases unmatched to any gene: 20. This CDR3 spans 18 amino acids. The CDR3 DNA follows: TGTGCCAGCAGTCCGCAAGGACATTACGGGAGGCGATCGGATACGCAGTATTTT. It yields the protein CASSPQGHYGRRSDTQYF.

In its sample, this clonotype was seen many times. J is TRBJ2-7 and V is TRBV12-3 or TRBV12-4; D is uncertain. The CDR3 runs 13 residues. The V and J ends lost 3 bases and 4 bases respectively, with 10 bases between them. The CDR3 sequence is CASSFPPPYEQYF. The CDR3 DNA reads as TGTGCCAGCAGTTTCCCGCCCCCATACGAGCAGTACTTC.

This clonotype has only a few counts. This chain joins TRBV24-1 and TRBJ2-1, with 10 bases aligning to TRBD1. V trimming: 1 base; J trimming: 5 bases; junction bases outside the gene matches: 10. CDR3 length: 18 residues. Per germline, CDR1 KGHDR and CDR2 SFDVKD. The CDR3 reads CATSDLGTGERTDNEQFF. DNA of the CDR3: TGTGCCACCAGTGATTTAGGGACAGGGGAGAGGACCGACAATGAGCAGTTCTTC.

Regarding this clonotype: A much bigger clone sits one base away, suggesting this may be a read error. The genes are TRBV27 and TRBJ2-1; TRBD2 matches at 8 bases. Looked up from germline, CDR1 is MNHEY and CDR2 is SMNVEV (reference sequence). The CDR3 is 17 amino acids. The V segment lost 5 bases and the J segment 6 bases; nucleotides outside the gene matches: 15. CDR3 sequence: CASSPLSLAGPFNEQFF. DNA of the CDR3: TGTGCCAGCAGTCCTTTGTCGCTAGCGGGCCCCTTCAATGAGCAGTTCTTC.

This clonotype was seen ten or more times. This chain uses TRBV3-1 with TRBJ2-7; D is possibly TRBD1 (5 bases). V gave up 5 bases and J gave up 5 bases, with 13 bases separating them. Germline loops: CDR1 LGHDT, CDR2 YNNKEL (reference sequence). The CDR3 is 13 residues long. The CDR3 loop reads CASSVSGRDEQYF. CDR3 in DNA: TGTGCCAGCAGCGTATCAGGGCGCGACGAGCAGTACTTC.

This clonotype was observed a few times. V and J are TRBV19 and TRBJ1-5, with a weak D call TRBD1 (5 bases). The V gene's germline CDR1 is LNHDA and CDR2 SQIVND (reference sequence). V was shortened by 3 bases and J by 2 bases, with 8 bases between the two germline ends. The CDR3 runs 14 residues. CDR3 amino acids: CASSIVGGNQPQHF. In DNA, the CDR3 is TGTGCCAGTAGTATCGTAGGGGGCAATCAGCCCCAGCATTTT.

This clonotype was seen repeatedly, ten times or more. This chain uses TRBV5-1 with TRBJ2-1; 7 bases are a match to TRBD2. The CDR3 has 14 amino acids. Germline loops: CDR1 SGHRS, CDR2 YFSETQ. Trimming took 0 bases from V and 9 from J; bases not matched to a gene: 6. The CDR3 sequence is CASSLDGLGVEQFF. The CDR3 coding sequence is TGCGCCAGCAGCTTGGACGGACTAGGGGTTGAGCAGTTCTTC.

This chain joins TRBV5-1 and TRBJ1-3; D is ambiguous. This CDR3 is built from 15 residues. Germline CDR1 is SGHRS and CDR2 is YFSETQ. Trimming took 0 bases from V and 3 from J, leaving 10 bases between them. The CDR3 spells CASSLDGSYGNTIYF. The CDR3 nucleotides read TGCGCCAGCAGCTTGGATGGTAGCTATGGAAACACCATATATTTT.

This sequence joins TRBV2 and TRBJ1-6; D is uncertain. CDR1 and CDR2 from the germline V gene are SNHLY and FYNNEI. The CDR3 runs 15 residues. V was shortened by 1 base and J by 9 bases, with 13 bases between the two germline ends. As DNA, the CDR3 is TGTGCCAGCAGTGAAGAGGCGGTTGGGGTTTCACCCCTCCACTTT. Its protein is CASSEEAVGVSPLHF.

This clonotype was detected a few times. The genes are TRBV20-1 and TRBJ2-5, with D tentatively TRBD2 (5 bases). The germline gives CDR1 DFQATT, CDR2 SNEGSKA (reference sequence). Deletions cut 3 bases from V and 5 bases from J, with 10 bases between. The CDR3 extends over 12 amino acids. DNA of the CDR3: TGCAGTGCTAGGGACGGGGAGGAGACCCAGTACTTC. Its translation is CSARDGEETQYF.

Ten or more counts support this clonotype. The CDR3 sequence: CSVEDSDPPYGYTF. CDR3 coding DNA: TGCAGCGTTGAAGATTCGGACCCTCCCTATGGCTACACCTTC. This chain joins TRBV29-1 and TRBJ1-2; no clear D. There are 14 residues in the CDR3. Germline CDR1 is SQVTM and CDR2 is ANQGSEA. V was pared by 0 bases and J by 4 bases, with 12 bases between.

This clonotype was recorded many times. The V and J genes are TRBV11-2 and TRBJ2-2; 7 bases match TRBD2. Unmatched junction bases numbered 18, after V lost 6 bases and J lost 8 bases. The germline gives CDR1 SGHAT, CDR2 FQNNGV. The CDR3 is made up of 17 amino acids. The CDR3 here is CASRYPMMREKGGELFF. The CDR3 DNA reads TGTGCCAGCAGATACCCTATGATGCGGGAGAAAGGTGGGGAGCTGTTTTTT.

This clonotype was detected only a few times. CDR3 bases: TGCAGTGCTAGAGATAAAACTAGCGGGGGGGGGCTATTCTTC. This gives the protein CSARDKTSGGGLFF. This rearrangement joins TRBV20-1 to TRBJ2-1, with 13 bases identical to TRBD2. The CDR3 runs to 14 residues. V trimming: 0 bases; J trimming: 16 bases; junction bases outside the gene matches: 9. Germline CDR1 and CDR2: DFQATT and SNEGSKA (reference sequence).

This clonotype has at least ten counts. V and J are TRBV6-1 and TRBJ1-2; tentative D call: TRBD1 (5 bases). The V end lost 2 bases, the J end lost 7 bases, and 17 bases lay between the germline ends. The germline V gene has CDR1 MNHNS and CDR2 SASEGT. CDR3 length equals 15 residues. CDR3 DNA: TGTGCCAGCAGTGAACAGACAGCTACAAAACGTGGCTACACCTTC. Translated, it gives CASSEQTATKRGYTF.

With regard to this clonotype: A read error likely explains this, since a far larger clone differs by one base. The V gene is TRBV28, the J gene TRBJ2-7; TRBD1 matches 9 bases. After removal of 7 bases from V and 2 bases from J, the junction contained 3 bases not matched to a gene. Germline V gives CDR1 MDHEN, CDR2 SYDVKM. The CDR3 loop spans 13 amino acids. This CDR3 is CASKGTGTYEQYF. CDR3 DNA: TGTGCCAGCAAGGGGACAGGGACCTACGAGCAGTACTTC.

There are many counts of this clonotype. This chain uses TRBV28 with TRBJ2-1; D unresolved. From germline, CDR1 is MDHEN and CDR2 SYDVKM. This CDR3 comprises 12 residues. V dropped 8 bases and J dropped 5 bases, with 10 bases sitting between them. The CDR3 region is CASCKLHNEQFF. CDR3 DNA sequence: TGTGCCAGCTGTAAACTTCACAATGAGCAGTTCTTC.

There are many counts of this clonotype. Here the CDR3 reads CASSFNYGSQETQYF. In nucleotides, the CDR3 is TGTGCCAGCAGTTTCAATTACGGGTCGCAAGAGACCCAGTACTTC. V and J are TRBV28 and TRBJ2-5; D is undetermined. CDR1 MDHEN and CDR2 SYDVKM come from the germline V gene. With 3 bases removed from V and 2 bases from J, the gap between germline ends came to 13 bases. This CDR3 is 15 amino acids long.

On this clonotype itself: One end of the junction fails to match germline, which may point to a read error. The CDR3 coding sequence is TGTCCCAGCAGCGACAAAGGCCTTGCAGGGACCAACAGATGGATAGCCAAAAACATTCAGTACTTC. Translating it yields CPSSDKGLAGTNRWIAKNIQYF. V usage is TRBV6-2 or TRBV6-3 and J usage is TRBJ2-4; D is tentatively TRBD1 or TRBD2 (5 bases each). CDR3 length: 22 residues. Germline CDR1 is MNHEY and CDR2 is SVGEGT.

This clonotype was seen repeatedly, ten times or more. V and J are TRBV27 and TRBJ2-1; D may match TRBD1 or TRBD2 (5 bases each). In germline, CDR1 is MNHEY, CDR2 SMNVEV (reference sequence). The germline V and J ends were trimmed by 5 bases and 3 bases, with 23 bases remaining between them. This CDR3 has 18 amino acids. This chain's CDR3 is CASSPQEAMGGGYNEQFF. DNA of the CDR3: TGTGCCAGCAGTCCCCAAGAAGCTATGGGTGGGGGCTACAATGAGCAGTTCTTC.

The chain combines TRBV5-8 with TRBJ2-1, with 8 bases fitting TRBD2. Germline V gene lookup returns CDR1 SGHTS and CDR2 YDEGEE. This CDR3 is 13 amino acids long. J was trimmed by 5 bases and V by 5 bases; bases with no gene match: 3. The CDR3 sequence: CASRGLDHNEQFF. The DNA of the CDR3 is TGTGCCAGCAGGGGACTAGATCACAATGAGCAGTTCTTC.

The V call is TRBV29-1, the J call TRBJ2-2, with D tentatively TRBD2 (6 bases). This CDR3 contains 14 residues. V lost 4 bases and J lost 4, with 13 bases in between. Germline V gene sequence: CDR1 SQVTM, CDR2 ANQGSEA. The CDR3 DNA follows: TGCAGCGTTGCAGCCGGACTAACCACCGGGGAGCTGTTTTTT. Its translation: CSVAAGLTTGELFF.

Concerning this clonotype itself: A much bigger clone sits one base away, suggesting this may be a read error. The chain combines TRBV29-1 with TRBJ2-2, with TRBD1 identical over 9 bases. From germline, CDR1 is SQVTM and CDR2 ANQGSEA. Unmatched junction bases numbered 10, after V lost 4 bases and J lost 4 bases. The CDR3 is 16 residues long. The CDR3 here is CSVGEGDRVFTGELFF. Here the CDR3 DNA reads TGCAGCGTTGGGGAGGGGGACAGGGTCTTCACCGGGGAGCTGTTTTTT.

This clonotype was observed at least ten times. The chain uses TRBV28 and TRBJ2-4, with D unresolved. The ends were cut back, 4 bases at V and 0 bases at J, with 7 bases in the middle. The germline gives CDR1 MDHEN, CDR2 SYDVKM. The CDR3 consists of 14 residues. CDR3 in DNA: TGTGCCAGCAGTTGGGTCATAGCCAAAAACATTCAGTACTTC. Translated, it gives CASSWVIAKNIQYF.

This clonotype has a count of ten or more. This sequence joins TRBV2 and TRBJ2-3; 9 bases map to TRBD1. This CDR3 is 14 amino acids long. The V gene end was trimmed by 9 bases and the J gene end by 2 bases; junction bases not matched to a gene: 6. CDR1 and CDR2 from the germline V gene are SNHLY and FYNNEI. Here the CDR3 reads CARAGTGFTDTQYF. Written as DNA, the CDR3 is TGTGCCAGGGCCGGGACAGGGTTCACAGATACGCAGTATTTT.